The 29 T cell receptor beta chains given below trace back to one sample, sequenced in a study of human thymus T cells. Resections from corrective heart surgery supplied the thymus tissue. Only in-frame clones appear in the TCRdb table, and some are missing; sequencing was by immunoSEQ multiplex PCR. The sample includes some 130,000 clones, around 94% seen only once; the top ten take more than 0.02%. Input material: thymus tissue. The receptors shown here come from a boy under two years old with a congenital heart defect but otherwise immunologically healthy.

This clone appeared once. The V gene is TRBV18, the J gene TRBJ2-7; no reliable D call. V was pared by 3 bases and J by 2 bases, with 8 bases between. Germline V CDR1 and CDR2: KGHSH, LQKENI. The CDR3 is 13 residues long. The CDR3 region has the DNA TGTGCCAGCTCACCCGGCCCGCCCTACGAGCAGTACTTC. Translating it yields CASSPGPPYEQYF.

This clone was recorded a few times. CDR3 bases: TGCAGTGCTAGGCTTGACGAGACCCAGTACTTC. Translated, it gives CSARLDETQYF. The chain employs TRBV20-1 and TRBJ2-5; D remains unclear. V was trimmed by 3 bases and J by 5 bases, leaving 7 bases between them. The CDR3 totals 11 residues. CDR1 is DFQATT and CDR2 is SNEGSKA in the germline V gene (reference sequence).

This chain connects TRBV4-1 to TRBJ1-1, with 7 bases identical to TRBD1. V shed 4 bases, J shed 3 bases, and the junction held 8 bases outside the gene matches. This CDR3 has 15 amino acids. Looked up from germline, CDR1 is MGHRA and CDR2 is YSYEKL. This chain's CDR3 is CASSPRAGGYTEAFF. The CDR3 region has the DNA TGCGCCAGCAGCCCCCGGGCAGGGGGGTACACTGAAGCTTTCTTT.

This rearrangement joins TRBV30 to TRBJ2-6; D may be TRBD1 (5 bases). Germline V gene lookup returns CDR1 GTSNPN and CDR2 SVGIG (reference sequence). Trimming left V 2 bases short and J 0 bases short, with 5 bases between. The CDR3 has 14 residues. CDR3 nucleotide sequence: TGTGCCTGGAGTAGGGGCTCTGGGGCCAACGTCCTGACTTTC. Its protein product is CAWSRGSGANVLTF.

The chain carries TRBV14 and TRBJ1-2; 9 positions agree with TRBD1. The V and J ends lost 5 bases and 3 bases, in that order; junction bases with no gene match: 7. Per the germline V gene, CDR1 is SGHDN and CDR2 is FVKESK. The CDR3 contains 15 residues. Here the CDR3 reads CASSTRTGADYGYTF. CDR3 nucleotide sequence: TGTGCCAGCAGCACCCGGACAGGGGCGGACTATGGCTACACCTTC.

The J gene is TRBJ2-3, the V gene TRBV6-4; 12 bases are shared with TRBD2. The CDR3 consists of 14 residues. Germline loops: CDR1 MRHNA, CDR2 SNTAGT. Trimming at V came to 2 bases and at J to 6 bases, leaving 0 bases not matched to a gene. The CDR3: CASSDGLAGDTQYF. DNA for the CDR3: TGTGCCAGCAGTGACGGACTAGCGGGGGATACGCAGTATTTT.

This clone was seen once. The chain combines TRBV15 with TRBJ2-7; 7 bases are a match to TRBD1. Losses at the gene ends were 1 base for V and 2 bases for J; bases not matched to a gene: 5. The CDR3 runs 15 residues. The germline gives CDR1 LNHNV, CDR2 YYDKDF (reference sequence). CDR3 region: CATSRGRDSAYEQYF. For the CDR3, the DNA is TGTGCCACCAGCAGAGGCCGGGACAGCGCCTACGAGCAGTACTTC.

The chain recombines TRBV19 with TRBJ2-7; D gene ambiguous. Trimming pared 5 bases from V and 5 bases from J, leaving 19 bases between. This CDR3 has 15 residues. Germline assignment: CDR1 LNHDA and CDR2 SQIVND (reference sequence). The CDR3, as DNA: TGTGCCAGTAGTCCCCCCAGGAGTCCTAGGCACGAGCAGTACTTC. Translated: CASSPPRSPRHEQYF.

The V and J genes are TRBV15 and TRBJ1-2; D is ambiguous. V gave up 0 bases and J gave up 4 bases, with 21 bases separating them. Looked up from germline, CDR1 is LNHNV and CDR2 is YYDKDF (reference sequence). The CDR3 has 18 residues. DNA for the CDR3: TGTGCCACCAGCAGAGACGTTCCTTTCGGGGTGGGTATCTATGGCTACACCTTC. Encoded protein: CATSRDVPFGVGIYGYTF.

The gene calls are TRBV4-3 and TRBJ1-1, with a tentative D call TRBD1 (6 bases). There are 17 residues in the CDR3. CDR1 and CDR2 from the germline V gene are LGHNA and YSLEER. The V and J ends lost 0 bases and 5 bases respectively, with 19 bases between them. The CDR3 coding sequence is TGCGCCAGCAGCCAAGACTATGGGGCAGGGGTGGATACTGAAGCTTTCTTT. This translates into CASSQDYGAGVDTEAFF.

The chain carries TRBV27 and TRBJ2-7, with a possible D match to TRBD2 (7 bases). The germline V and J ends were trimmed by 3 bases and 0 bases, with 21 bases remaining between them. Germline V gene sequence: CDR1 MNHEY, CDR2 SMNVEV (reference sequence). The CDR3 sequence is 18 residues long. The CDR3: CASSFRGAETSSSYEQYF. CDR3 nucleotide sequence: TGTGCCAGCAGTTTCCGGGGGGCCGAGACTAGCAGCTCCTACGAGCAGTACTTC.

The chain employs TRBV5-4 and TRBJ2-7, with 11 positions matching TRBD1. The junction had 4 bases not matched to a gene; V was cut back by 3 bases and J by 2 bases. Looked up from germline, CDR1 is SGHNT and CDR2 is YYREEE (reference sequence). The CDR3 has 15 amino acids. The CDR3 region is CASSSDRGRTYEQYF. DNA for the CDR3: TGTGCCAGCAGCTCGGACAGGGGGCGAACCTACGAGCAGTACTTC.

The V and J genes are TRBV4-3 and TRBJ2-7, with a tentative D call TRBD1 (7 bases). The germline CDR1 and CDR2 sequences are LGHNA and YSLEER. There are 16 residues in the CDR3. The ends were cut back, 0 bases at V and 5 bases at J, with 17 bases in the middle. The CDR3 loop reads CASSQDRYRGGHEQYF. In DNA, the CDR3 is TGCGCCAGCAGCCAAGATCGGTACAGGGGAGGCCACGAGCAGTACTTC.

The chain is built from TRBV19 and TRBJ2-7; 11 nucleotides align to TRBD1. This CDR3 region has 14 residues. Germline V gene sequence: CDR1 LNHDA, CDR2 SQIVND (reference sequence). Germline trimming cut 11 bases from V and 5 bases from J; bases unmatched to any gene: 11. The CDR3 loop reads CAASSRGQGDEQYF. In DNA, the CDR3 is TGTGCCGCCAGTAGTAGGGGACAGGGGGACGAGCAGTACTTC.

The chain joins TRBV10-3 to TRBJ2-3; D uncertain. V lost 2 bases, J lost 0 bases, and 15 bases lay in between. Germline CDR1 ENHRY, CDR2 SYGVKD. This CDR3 has 17 amino acids. The CDR3 here is CAISEPSTNSSTDTQYF. The CDR3 bases are TGTGCCATCAGTGAGCCCTCGACAAACTCTAGCACAGATACGCAGTATTTT.

The chain is built from TRBV4-3 and TRBJ2-3, with TRBD2 matching 8 bases. The CDR3 sequence is 20 residues long. Germline CDR1 reads LGHNA; CDR2 reads YSLEER. The J segment lost 0 bases and the V segment lost 2 bases, leaving 16 bases of the junction unmatched. The CDR3 here is CASSQSLMWRGAPSTDTQYF. CDR3 DNA sequence: TGCGCCAGCAGCCAATCCCTCATGTGGCGGGGGGCCCCTAGCACAGATACGCAGTATTTT.

This chain connects TRBV7-9 to TRBJ1-2, with unresolved D. V was trimmed by 1 base and J by 6 bases, leaving 6 bases between them. CDR1 and CDR2 from the germline V gene are SEHNR and FQNEAQ (reference sequence). This CDR3 has 12 amino acids. CDR3 in amino acids: CASSLEPDGYTF. The CDR3 DNA reads TGTGCCAGCAGCTTAGAGCCCGATGGCTACACCTTC.

This chain joins TRBV4-1 and TRBJ1-4; D gene uncertain. This CDR3 comprises 17 residues. Germline CDR1 is MGHRA and CDR2 is YSYEKL. V lost 1 base to trimming and J lost 0 bases, with 12 bases between them. The CDR3: CASSQGRGIATNEKLFF. In DNA form, the CDR3 reads TGCGCCAGCAGCCAAGGCCGAGGGATCGCAACTAATGAAAAACTGTTTTTT.

V gene TRBV5-1 combines with J gene TRBJ2-2, with TRBD2 matching over 14 bases. V lost 2 bases and J lost 1; bases outside the gene matches: 10. CDR1 and CDR2 (germline): SGHRS, YFSETQ. The CDR3 is 20 amino acids. For the CDR3, the DNA is TGCGCCAGCAGCTTTGTTTCGACTAGCGGGGGGGAATTGAACACCGGGGAGCTGTTTTTT. Translating gives CASSFVSTSGGELNTGELFF.

This sequence joins TRBV7-9 and TRBJ1-3; possible D gene TRBD1, 5 bases. Germline assignment: CDR1 SEHNR and CDR2 FQNEAQ (reference sequence). Trimming cost V 3 bases and J 4 bases, with 10 bases left between them. The CDR3 length is 14 residues. The CDR3 loop reads CASSFPRAGNTIYF. CDR3 DNA sequence: TGTGCCAGCAGCTTTCCCAGGGCCGGAAACACCATATATTTT.

This sequence joins TRBV11-3 and TRBJ1-5, with D hard to call. Deletions cut 0 bases from V and 3 bases from J, with 9 bases between. Per germline, CDR1 SGHNT and CDR2 YENEEA. The CDR3 totals 15 residues. Here the CDR3 reads CASSLDRRYNQPQHF. Here the CDR3 DNA reads TGTGCCAGCAGCTTAGATCGACGGTACAATCAGCCCCAGCATTTT.

The J gene is TRBJ2-1, the V gene TRBV11-3; 7 bases line up with TRBD1. CDR1 is SGHNT, CDR2 YENEEA, per germline. The junction had 9 bases not matched to a gene; V was cut back by 3 bases and J by 4 bases. The CDR3 consists of 16 residues. This CDR3 reads CASSFGQERGYNEQFF. In nucleotides, the CDR3 is TGTGCCAGCAGCTTCGGACAGGAAAGGGGGTACAATGAGCAGTTCTTC.

J is TRBJ1-6 and V is TRBV5-1; 11 positions agree with TRBD1. J lost 7 bases, V lost 0 bases, and 3 bases had no gene match. This CDR3 spans 16 amino acids. The V gene's germline CDR1 is SGHRS and CDR2 YFSETQ. CDR3 in DNA: TGCGCCAGCAGCTTGGGGGGACAGGGGGAGAATTCACCCCTCCACTTT. This sequence encodes CASSLGGQGENSPLHF.

The V and J genes are TRBV5-4 and TRBJ2-1; 14 bases agree with TRBD2. This CDR3 is 15 amino acids long. Trimming cost V 3 bases and J 6 bases; bases outside gene matches: 2. Germline CDR1 is SGHNT and CDR2 is YYREEE (reference sequence). CDR3 residues: CASSSTSGGANEQFF. CDR3 DNA: TGTGCCAGCAGCTCGACTAGCGGGGGGGCCAATGAGCAGTTCTTC.

The rearrangement links TRBV28 to TRBJ1-1, with D possibly TRBD1 on 6 matching bases. The germline V and J ends were trimmed by 6 bases and 0 bases, with 14 bases remaining between them. Looked up from germline, CDR1 is MDHEN and CDR2 is SYDVKM. CDR3 length: 15 amino acids. Here the CDR3 DNA reads TGTGCCAGCAGCTCAAGGGGGGGCGTGAACACTGAAGCTTTCTTT. Translating gives CASSSRGGVNTEAFF.

The CDR3, as DNA: TGCGCCAGCGGGACAAAAACTAGCACAGATACGCAGTATTTT. Translating gives CASGTKTSTDTQYF. This rearrangement joins TRBV10-2 to TRBJ2-3, with a weak D call TRBD1 (6 bases). In germline, CDR1 is WSHSY, CDR2 SAAADI. The V gene lost 8 bases and the J gene lost 0 bases, with 12 bases spanning the gap. The CDR3 is 14 residues long.

The chain recombines TRBV5-6 with TRBJ2-7, with 12 bases that match TRBD2. This CDR3 has 16 residues. Trimming took 0 bases from V and 5 from J; bases not matched to a gene: 6. The germline CDR1 and CDR2 sequences are SGHDT and YYEEEE. As DNA, the CDR3 is TGTGCCAGCAGCTTGGGGACTAGCGGGGCGAGGGACGAGCAGTACTTC. This sequence encodes CASSLGTSGARDEQYF.

This clone was detected once. J is TRBJ1-5 and V is TRBV28; 10 nucleotides align to TRBD1. V was pared by 5 bases and J by 3 bases, with 7 bases of the junction left unmatched. Germline V lookup: CDR1 MDHEN, CDR2 SYDVKM. The CDR3 is made up of 16 amino acids. CDR3 residues: CASSPGTGVVNQPQHF. The CDR3 DNA sequence: TGTGCCAGCAGTCCCGGGACAGGGGTCGTCAATCAGCCCCAGCATTTT.

This chain joins TRBV30 and TRBJ1-5, with 8 bases that match TRBD1. V lost 5 bases to trimming and J lost 3 bases; unmatched junction nucleotides: 12. The length of the CDR3 is 16 residues. Germline V gene sequence: CDR1 GTSNPN, CDR2 SVGIG (reference sequence). The CDR3 sequence is CAWGPSADRDNQPQHF. The DNA of the CDR3 is TGTGCCTGGGGGCCTAGTGCGGACAGGGACAATCAGCCCCAGCATTTT. Full variable domain (missing parts from reference TRBV30 and TRBJ1-5): SQTIHQWPATLVQPVGSPLSLECTVEGTSNPNLYWYRQAAGRGLQLLFYSVGIGQISSEVPQNLSASRPQDRQFILSSKKLLLSDSGFYLCAWGPSADRDNQPQHFGDGTRLSIL.